These 17 T cell receptor beta chains share one sample of origin, sequenced in a study of regulatory T cells in long-lasting Graves disease. Time point noted: persistent/refractory GD, antithyroid drugs over 5 years with positive TRAb. Researchers made the TCR library from RNA that was extracted from PBMCs. Researchers made TCR beta libraries by using iRepertoire HTBI primers and running Arm-PCR on CDR3 regions. MiXCR, run by TCRdb on the multiplex PCR reads, gives a single entry per CDR3 protein. The table lists a few hundred thousand distinct CDR3 sequences, roughly 24% of them singletons. The source was peripheral blood mononuclear cells (PBMCs), collected when the disease was refractory, from a patient treated with antithyroid drugs. These receptor sequences come from a woman in her thirties or forties with Graves disease.

This clonotype appeared many times. The chain couples TRBV28 to TRBJ1-5; the D is unclear. This CDR3 contains 13 residues. V was trimmed by 5 bases and J by 6 bases, leaving 11 bases between them. The germline V gene has CDR1 MDHEN and CDR2 SYDVKM. CDR3 sequence reads: CASSPSRGQPQHF. The CDR3 bases are TGTGCCAGCAGTCCCTCCCGGGGTCAGCCCCAGCATTTT.

This clonotype was counted at least ten times. The chain recombines TRBV27 with TRBJ1-1; D is unresolved. CDR1 and CDR2 from the germline V gene are MNHEY and SMNVEV (reference sequence). Trimming removed 5 bases at V and 1 base at J, with 5 bases between. The CDR3 sequence is 12 residues long. The CDR3 spells CASSGRNTEAFF. CDR3 nucleotide sequence: TGTGCCAGCAGTGGGAGGAACACTGAAGCTTTCTTT.

This clonotype has more than one count but fewer than ten. The rearrangement uses TRBV3-1 and TRBJ2-5, with 7 bases identical to TRBD1. With 4 bases clipped from V and 5 bases from J, the junction kept 10 bases outside the gene matches. CDR1 is LGHDT, CDR2 YNNKEL, per germline (reference sequence). The CDR3 covers 15 residues. For the CDR3, the DNA is TGTGCCAGCAGCCTCAGGACAGGAAGGGAGGAGACCCAGTACTTC. Its translation is CASSLRTGREETQYF.

This chain's CDR3 is CSARRGSQPQHF. The CDR3 DNA is TGCAGTGCTAGAAGGGGGTCGCAGCCCCAGCATTTT. The chain links TRBV20-1 to TRBJ1-5, with a possible D match to TRBD1 (6 bases). Trimming removed 2 bases from V and 7 bases from J, with 9 bases in between. Germline V gene sequence: CDR1 DFQATT, CDR2 SNEGSKA (reference sequence). There are 12 residues in the CDR3.

This clonotype was seen ten or more times. This chain uses TRBV20-1 with TRBJ2-5; 7 bases fit TRBD2. The CDR3 runs 17 residues. Germline V gene sequence: CDR1 DFQATT, CDR2 SNEGSKA (reference sequence). J lost 4 bases, V lost 0 bases, and 14 bases had no gene match. Written as DNA, the CDR3 is TGCAGTGCTAGAGATCCTTTTGGCGGGAGTAGCCGAGAGACCCAGTACTTC. Translated, it gives CSARDPFGGSSRETQYF.

This clonotype was counted at least ten times. V and J are TRBV11-2 and TRBJ1-6, with D possibly TRBD1 on 5 matching bases. Deletions cut 5 bases from V and 7 bases from J, with 12 bases between. The CDR3 consists of 14 residues. In germline, CDR1 is SGHAT, CDR2 FQNNGV. CDR3 residues: CASSDTGVNSPLHF. CDR3 nucleotides: TGTGCCAGCAGCGATACAGGAGTAAATTCACCCCTCCACTTT.

CDR3: CASRPGHWDEQYF. CDR3 sequence (DNA): TGTGCCAGCAGGCCGGGACATTGGGACGAGCAGTACTTC. The chain uses TRBV27 and TRBJ2-7, with D possibly being TRBD1 (6 bases). The CDR3 sequence is 13 residues long. The germline V and J ends were trimmed by 6 bases and 5 bases, with 14 bases remaining between them. Germline CDR1 MNHEY, CDR2 SMNVEV (reference sequence).

CDR3 region: CASSLLGGGYYNEQFF. The CDR3 nucleotides are TGTGCCAGCAGCCTCCTCGGCGGGGGTTACTACAATGAGCAGTTCTTC. The chain couples TRBV5-4 to TRBJ2-1; 7 nucleotides align to TRBD2. The length of the CDR3 is 16 residues. V shed 4 bases and J 3 bases; nucleotides not matched to a gene: 10. The V gene's germline CDR1 is SGHNT and CDR2 YYREEE (reference sequence).

The V gene is TRBV12-3 or TRBV12-4, the J gene TRBJ2-2, with a weak D call TRBD2 (5 bases). V gave up 7 bases and J gave up 7 bases, with 16 bases separating them. The length of the CDR3 is 14 residues. The CDR3 DNA sequence: TGTGCCAGCAAATCCGGGGAAGGAGGCGGGGAGCTGTTTTTT. The encoded protein is CASKSGEGGGELFF.

Many counts were recorded for this clonotype. The V and J genes are TRBV28 and TRBJ1-5, with D perhaps TRBD1 (6 bases). The CDR3 runs to 14 residues. V was clipped by 7 bases and J by 6 bases, with 16 bases between them. CDR1 is MDHEN, CDR2 SYDVKM, per germline. CDR3 in DNA: TGTGCCAGCAAATCAGAGGGGGAAGGTCAGCCCCAGCATTTT. Residues: CASKSEGEGQPQHF.

V and J are TRBV30 and TRBJ1-1, with unresolved D. The V gene lost 8 bases and the J gene lost 1 base, with 14 bases spanning the gap. The germline CDR1 and CDR2 sequences are GTSNPN and SVGIG (reference sequence). The CDR3 extends over 13 amino acids. The CDR3 sequence is CAGGLVRNTEAFF. CDR3 DNA: TGTGCCGGCGGGTTGGTTCGGAACACTGAAGCTTTCTTT.

This clonotype came up many times. The V and J genes are TRBV3-1 and TRBJ2-7; the match to TRBD1 covers 8 bases. Germline loops: CDR1 LGHDT, CDR2 YNNKEL (reference sequence). The CDR3 consists of 12 residues. J lost 7 bases, V lost 3 bases, and 2 bases had no gene match. Written as DNA, the CDR3 is TGTGCCAGCAGCCACCGGACAGGGGAGCAGTACTTC. It codes for CASSHRTGEQYF.

In its sample, this clonotype was seen many times. The rearrangement uses TRBV11-2 and TRBJ2-7; perhaps TRBD1 as D (6 bases). Trimming removed 2 bases at V and 6 bases at J, with 11 bases between. The CDR3 totals 13 residues. CDR1 SGHAT and CDR2 FQNNGV come from the germline V gene. The CDR3 spells CASSLKGVGEQYF. The DNA for the CDR3 is TGTGCCAGCAGCTTAAAGGGGGTAGGCGAGCAGTACTTC.

This clonotype was detected a few times. The chain couples TRBV5-1 to TRBJ2-7; D is ambiguous. The germline V gene has CDR1 SGHRS and CDR2 YFSETQ. This CDR3 region has 13 residues. Trimming pared 1 base from V and 6 bases from J, leaving 11 bases between. The CDR3, as DNA: TGCGCCAGCAGCTTGTTTTTGTTTAGCGAGCAGTACTTC. Translating it yields CASSLFLFSEQYF.

Many counts were recorded for this clonotype. The J gene is TRBJ1-1, the V gene TRBV29-1; D gene ambiguous. V gave up 5 bases and J gave up 0 bases, with 4 bases separating them. Germline CDR1 is SQVTM and CDR2 is ANQGSEA. CDR3 length: 11 amino acids. CDR3 protein: CSVRVNTEAFF. The DNA of the CDR3 is TGCAGCGTTAGGGTGAACACTGAAGCTTTCTTT. The complete variable domain, with remaining parts taken from reference TRBV29-1 and TRBJ1-1, reads SAVISQKPSRDICQRGTSLTIQCQVDSQVTMMFWYRQQPGQSLTLIATANQGSEATYESGFVIDKFPISRPNLTFSTLTVSNMSPEDSSIYLCSVRVNTEAFFGQGTRLTVV.

This chain links TRBV10-1 with TRBJ2-3, with 10 nucleotides matching TRBD2. Unmatched junction bases numbered 0, after V lost 2 bases and J lost 1 base. Germline V gene data show CDR1 as WNHNN and CDR2 as SYGVQD (reference sequence). The CDR3 has 15 residues. CDR3 bases: TGCGCCAGCAGTGAGGGACTAGCGGGCACAGATACGCAGTATTTT. This gives the protein CASSEGLAGTDTQYF.

The CDR3 nucleotides are TGCAGTTTTACCCTCGACAGTCCCGGCTACACCTTC. Translated, it gives CSFTLDSPGYTF. This chain uses TRBV29-1 with TRBJ1-2, with D possibly TRBD1 on 5 matching bases. Germline loops: CDR1 SQVTM, CDR2 ANQGSEA. The length of the CDR3 is 12 residues.